Below, 27 T cell receptor beta chains from the same sample are listed, as sequenced in a study of T cell responses to AZD1222 COVID-19 vaccine. Data came from immunoSEQ multiplex PCR; TCRdb stores just in-frame clones and leaves some out. Here the sample spans 89,000 or so clones, 65% to 90% being singletons. The specimen comprised peripheral blood, sampled on day 0 of AZD1222 vaccination. Receptor source: an adult in good health.

The V gene is TRBV29-1, the J gene TRBJ1-2; D is possibly TRBD1 (6 bases). Germline CDR1 reads SQVTM; CDR2 reads ANQGSEA. This CDR3 has 14 residues. The V and J ends lost 2 bases and 0 bases respectively, with 10 bases between them. As DNA, the CDR3 is TGCAGCGTTGAAACCGGGACAACTAACTATGGCTACACCTTC. Translation: CSVETGTTNYGYTF. Drawing the rest from reference TRBV29-1 and TRBJ1-2, the complete variable domain is SAVISQKPSRDICQRGTSLTIQCQVDSQVTMMFWYRQQPGQSLTLIATANQGSEATYESGFVIDKFPISRPNLTFSTLTVSNMSPEDSSIYLCSVETGTTNYGYTFGSGTRLTVV.

The chain carries TRBV7-2 and TRBJ1-4; weak D call: TRBD1 (6 bases). The CDR3 is 14 amino acids. The V gene lost 6 bases and the J gene lost 6 bases, with 14 bases spanning the gap. CDR1 and CDR2 (germline): SGHTA, FQGNSA. In DNA, the CDR3 is TGTGCCAGCAGTTCACAGGGCTCGGATGAAAAACTGTTTTTT. It translates to CASSSQGSDEKLFF.

The gene calls are TRBV10-3 and TRBJ1-2; 7 bases map to TRBD1. Germline CDR1 and CDR2: ENHRY and SYGVKD. This CDR3 has 13 residues. Trimming took 4 bases from V and 8 from J; bases not matched to a gene: 7. This chain's CDR3 is CAISGRTGPGYTF. The DNA for the CDR3 is TGTGCCATCAGTGGGAGGACAGGACCGGGCTACACCTTC.

The chain couples TRBV5-1 to TRBJ2-3, with D perhaps TRBD1 or TRBD2 (6 bases each). Trimming left V 0 bases short and J 2 bases short, with 25 bases between. The CDR3 is made up of 20 amino acids. Germline lookup yields CDR1 SGHRS and CDR2 YFSETQ. The CDR3 sequence: CASSLEGGRVLRLATDTQYF. CDR3 DNA: TGCGCCAGCAGCTTGGAAGGGGGGCGGGTACTGCGGCTAGCCACAGATACGCAGTATTTT.

The rearrangement links TRBV29-1 to TRBJ1-1; tentatively, D is TRBD1 (6 bases). The CDR3 totals 13 residues. The germline V gene has CDR1 SQVTM and CDR2 ANQGSEA. V lost 0 bases, J lost 7 bases, and 12 bases lay in between. The CDR3 spells CSVEDLQGSEAFF. Here the CDR3 DNA reads TGCAGCGTTGAAGATCTACAGGGAAGTGAAGCTTTCTTT.

The chain couples TRBV29-1 to TRBJ1-2, with D hard to call. The CDR3 is 10 residues long. Germline V CDR1 and CDR2: SQVTM, ANQGSEA. The germline V and J ends were trimmed by 3 bases and 4 bases, with 3 bases remaining between them. CDR3 residues: CSVDSYGYTF. Here the CDR3 DNA reads TGCAGCGTTGACAGCTATGGCTACACCTTC.

V usage is TRBV11-3 and J usage is TRBJ2-2, with unresolved D. V gave up 0 bases and J gave up 6 bases, with 11 bases separating them. Per germline, CDR1 SGHNT and CDR2 YENEEA. The CDR3 is 15 residues long. The CDR3, as DNA: TGTGCCAGCAGCTTAGATCAGGCAGGCGCCGGGGAGCTGTTTTTT. Its protein product is CASSLDQAGAGELFF.

There are a few counts of this clone. V gene TRBV6-1 combines with J gene TRBJ1-2; D ambiguous. In germline, CDR1 is MNHNS, CDR2 SASEGT. The germline V and J ends were trimmed by 3 bases and 4 bases, with 6 bases remaining between them. This CDR3 comprises 12 residues. The CDR3 DNA sequence: TGTGCCAGCAGTGACAGTCCCTATGGCTACACCTTC. Translating gives CASSDSPYGYTF.

The chain employs TRBV5-1 and TRBJ1-5; TRBD1 matches at 7 bases. Germline lookup yields CDR1 SGHRS and CDR2 YFSETQ. The CDR3 is made up of 15 amino acids. V dropped 5 bases and J dropped 0; count of bases not matched to a gene: 5. The DNA for the CDR3 is TGCGCCAGCAGGACCGGGACAGATAGCAATCAGCCCCAGCATTTT. Its protein is CASRTGTDSNQPQHF.

The rearrangement uses TRBV5-8 and TRBJ2-1, with 8 bases matching TRBD2. This CDR3 region has 16 residues. V dropped 3 bases and J dropped 5; count of bases not matched to a gene: 10. Germline CDR1 SGHTS, CDR2 YDEGEE. CDR3: CASSSSLTSGDNEQFF. In DNA, the CDR3 is TGTGCCAGCAGCTCGTCCCTTACTAGCGGAGACAATGAGCAGTTCTTC.

The chain recombines TRBV11-3 with TRBJ1-3; no reliable D call. Germline CDR1 reads SGHNT; CDR2 reads YENEEA. The V end was cut by 1 base, the J end by 0 bases, with 10 bases between. The CDR3 length is 16 residues. The CDR3 sequence: CASSLGAEASGNTIYF. DNA for the CDR3: TGTGCCAGCAGCTTAGGGGCAGAAGCCTCTGGAAACACCATATATTTT.

In this sample, this clone turned up once. The chain employs TRBV7-9 and TRBJ2-7; D is uncertain. Trimming removed 2 bases at V and 2 bases at J, with 7 bases between. The germline V gene has CDR1 SEHNR and CDR2 FQNEAQ (reference sequence). This CDR3 is 13 amino acids long. Here the CDR3 DNA reads TGTGCCAGCAGCTTAAACCCCGCCTACGAGCAGTACTTC. As protein: CASSLNPAYEQYF. The full variable domain, in which reference TRBV7-9 and TRBJ2-7 provide the parts outside the CDR3, is DTGVSQNPRHKITKRGQNVTFRCDPISEHNRLYWYRQTLGQGPEFLTYFQNEAQLEKSRLLSDRFSAERPKGSFSTLEIQRTEQGDSAMYLCASSLNPAYEQYFGPGTRLTVT.

DNA of the CDR3: TGTGCCAGCAGTTTAGCGGCAGGGGGCACCTACGAGCAGTACTTC. It encodes CASSLAAGGTYEQYF. The chain carries TRBV28 and TRBJ2-7, with 8 bases identical to TRBD1. V trimming: 2 bases; J trimming: 2 bases; junction bases outside the gene matches: 5. The CDR3 spans 15 residues. Germline values: CDR1 MDHEN, CDR2 SYDVKM.

V and J are TRBV9 and TRBJ2-5; D might be TRBD2 (5 bases). Trimming left V 7 bases short and J 2 bases short, with 15 bases between. There are 14 residues in the CDR3. CDR1 is SGDLS, CDR2 YYNGEE, per germline. CDR3 protein: CASSRSGVQETQYF. The CDR3 nucleotides are TGTGCCAGCTCTCGGAGCGGAGTGCAAGAGACCCAGTACTTC. Full variable domain (missing parts from reference TRBV9 and TRBJ2-5): DSGVTQTPKHLITATGQRVTLRCSPRSGDLSVYWYQQSLDQGLQFLIQYYNGEERAKGNILERFSAQQFPDLHSELNLSSLELGDSALYFCASSRSGVQETQYFGPGTRLLVL.

The chain recombines TRBV7-7 with TRBJ2-2, with 11 nucleotides matching TRBD2. Trimming removed 5 bases from V and 6 bases from J; junction bases left unmatched: 8. There are 16 residues in the CDR3. Germline V gene data show CDR1 as SSHAT and CDR2 as FNYEAQ (reference sequence). The CDR3 region has the DNA TGTGCCAGCAGCCCAGTGGTAGCGGGAGGGTCCGGGGAGCTGTTTTTT. Translation gives CASSPVVAGGSGELFF. The whole variable domain, remainder taken from reference TRBV7-7 and TRBJ2-2, is GAGVSQSPRYKVTKRGQDVTLRCDPISSHATLYWYQQALGQGPEFLTYFNYEAQPDKSGLPSDRFSAERPEGSISTLTIQRTEQRDSAMYRCASSPVVAGGSGELFFGEGSRLTVL.

The CDR3 DNA follows: TGTGCCACCAGCGGTGGGTCAGGGTTTGGAACAGATACGCAGTATTTT. This encodes CATSGGSGFGTDTQYF. The rearrangement uses TRBV24-1 and TRBJ2-3, with D possibly TRBD1 on 5 matching bases. Trimming took off 7 bases at V and 3 bases at J, with 19 bases between the two ends. The germline gives CDR1 KGHDR, CDR2 SFDVKD. This CDR3 region has 16 residues.

The V call is TRBV28, the J call TRBJ2-7, with no clear D. The CDR3 has 15 amino acids. The V and J ends lost 6 bases and 2 bases respectively, with 17 bases between them. The V gene's germline CDR1 is MDHEN and CDR2 SYDVKM. The CDR3 loop reads CASRPRSTEPYEQYF. CDR3 DNA: TGTGCCAGCAGGCCTAGGTCTACAGAACCCTACGAGCAGTACTTC. Supplemented by reference TRBV28 and TRBJ2-7, the full variable domain reads DVKVTQSSRYLVKRTGEKVFLECVQDMDHENMFWYRQDPGLGLRLIYFSYDVKMKEKGDIPEGYSVSREKKERFSLILESASTNQTSMYLCASRPRSTEPYEQYFGPGTRLTVT.

This chain links TRBV12-2 with TRBJ2-7; no check of the table's D call, TRBD2, against the DNA was made. TRBV12-2 is given as a pseudogene. The CDR3 extends over 14 amino acids. CDR3: CASRFLLFAYEQYF. The CDR3 nucleotides read TGTGCAAGTCGCTTCCTCCTCTTCGCCTACGAGCAGTACTTC.

This clone was seen only a few times. This sequence joins TRBV5-5 and TRBJ1-1; D gene unclear. This CDR3 spans 11 amino acids. Trimming pared 6 bases from V and 3 bases from J, leaving 6 bases between. CDR1 SGHKS and CDR2 YYEKEE come from the germline V gene (reference sequence). The CDR3, as DNA: TGTGCCAGCAAAGTCGACACTGAAGCTTTCTTT. It encodes CASKVDTEAFF. Full variable domain (outside the CDR3, taken from reference TRBV5-5 and TRBJ1-1): DAGVTQSPTHLIKTRGQQVTLRCSPISGHKSVSWYQQVLGQGPQFIFQYYEKEERGRGNFPDRFSARQFPNYSSELNVNALLLGDSALYLCASKVDTEAFFGQGTRLTVV.

The chain recombines TRBV18 with TRBJ1-1; D unclear. CDR3 size: 14 residues. CDR1 and CDR2 (germline): KGHSH, LQKENI. Trimming left V 1 base short and J 1 base short, with 7 bases between. This CDR3 reads CASSPQHQNTEAFF. DNA for the CDR3: TGTGCCAGCTCACCACAGCACCAGAACACTGAAGCTTTCTTT.

The chain uses TRBV9 and TRBJ1-4; tentatively, D is TRBD1 (5 bases). The germline V and J ends were trimmed by 7 bases and 4 bases, with 14 bases remaining between them. The CDR3 has 14 amino acids. Per the germline V gene, CDR1 is SGDLS and CDR2 is YYNGEE. The CDR3 is CASFLGTFNEKLFF. CDR3 DNA: TGTGCCAGCTTTCTGGGGACTTTTAATGAAAAACTGTTTTTT.

This chain joins TRBV5-1 and TRBJ1-5; D remains ambiguous. CDR1 is SGHRS and CDR2 is YFSETQ in the germline V gene. The CDR3 is 15 amino acids. The V end lost 2 bases, the J end lost 1 base, and 10 bases lay between the germline ends. The CDR3 spells CASSLDPGSNQPQHF. CDR3 DNA sequence: TGCGCCAGCAGCTTAGACCCCGGGAGCAATCAGCCCCAGCATTTT.

This clone was detected only once. This chain connects TRBV12-5 to TRBJ2-7; 9 bases align to TRBD1. The germline V gene encodes CDR1 LGHNT and CDR2 FRNRAP. This CDR3 is 15 amino acids long. With 6 bases clipped from V and 3 bases from J, the junction kept 9 bases outside the gene matches. The CDR3 here is CASGYGQGFFYEQYF. CDR3 bases: TGTGCTAGTGGCTACGGACAGGGGTTCTTCTACGAGCAGTACTTC.

This chain joins TRBV6-4 and TRBJ2-3; TRBD2 matches at 7 bases. Germline CDR1 MRHNA, CDR2 SNTAGT. V gave up 3 bases and J gave up 3 bases; unmatched junction bases: 6. The CDR3 spans 15 residues. The CDR3 sequence: CASSETASGTDTQYF. CDR3 coding DNA: TGTGCCAGCAGTGAGACGGCTAGCGGTACAGATACGCAGTATTTT.

The gene calls are TRBV27 and TRBJ1-5, with TRBD1 matching 8 bases. The CDR3 is 16 amino acids. V lost 5 bases and J lost 1; bases outside the gene matches: 7. CDR1 and CDR2 (germline): MNHEY, SMNVEV (reference sequence). Written as DNA, the CDR3 is TGTGCCAGCAGTCCCCAGGGGGCTTGGAGCAATCAGCCCCAGCATTTT. This codes for CASSPQGAWSNQPQHF.

This chain uses TRBV20-1 with TRBJ2-1, with 8 bases that match TRBD2. The CDR3 length is 15 residues. The J segment lost 2 bases and the V segment lost 3 bases, leaving 6 bases of the junction unmatched. CDR1 and CDR2 from the germline V gene are DFQATT and SNEGSKA (reference sequence). The CDR3 coding sequence is TGCAGTGCTAGTGATTCGGGACTAGCCTACAATGAGCAGTTCTTC. Its translation is CSASDSGLAYNEQFF.

The V and J genes are TRBV9 and TRBJ2-3; D possibly corresponds to TRBD2 (6 bases). The CDR3 contains 15 residues. The ends were cut back, 6 bases at V and 5 bases at J, with 19 bases in the middle. Germline V gene sequence: CDR1 SGDLS, CDR2 YYNGEE. DNA of the CDR3: TGTGCCAGCACGAAAGAGGGAACTAGCCGAGATACGCAGTATTTT. Translated, it gives CASTKEGTSRDTQYF.